The sequence of this TCR beta chain was determined in a study of shared T cell receptors in the human thymus. Using immunoSEQ multiplex PCR, the repertoire was profiled, and TCRdb retains in-frame clones only, with some absent. The sample consists of around 730,000 clones, roughly 88% of them appearing once. Germline V CDR1 and CDR2: SGHNT, YYREEE (reference sequence). The CDR3 is 17 residues long. The V and J ends lost 4 bases and 0 bases, in that order; junction bases with no gene match: 7. The data also belong to a second study, concerning human thymus T cells.

The sequenced sample was thymocytes. The sequence was obtained from a girl under three years old with a congenital heart defect. The chain carries TRBV5-4 and TRBJ2-2; 9 bases line up with TRBD2. Here the CDR3 reads CASSLLAGSSNTGELFF. In nucleotides, the CDR3 is TGTGCCAGCAGCCTCCTAGCGGGGTCCTCGAACACCGGGGAGCTGTTTTTT.